This T cell receptor (beta chain) is drawn from a study of blood T cell repertoires in COVID-19. Study as a whole: The United States, Italy and Spain provided the acute and convalescent COVID-19 samples.

The CDR3 runs to 12 residues. V was shortened by 3 bases and J by 5 bases, with 10 bases between the two germline ends. CDR1 and CDR2 from the germline V gene are GTSNPN and SVGIG (reference sequence). Only in-frame clones appear in the TCRdb table, and some are missing; sequencing was by immunoSEQ multiplex PCR. The sample lists about 200,000 clones, 89% occurring once. Participants were aged roughly 18 to 90 years, lived in under 30 US areas, and enrolled virtually. The chain joins TRBV30 to TRBJ1-2, with D perhaps matching TRBD1 (5 bases). The sequenced material came from PBMCs or T cells enriched from blood (not recorded which). This sequence originates from a woman younger than 35 who had recovered from COVID-19. The CDR3 sequence: CAWRLQDYGYTF. CDR3 DNA sequence: TGTGCCTGGAGGTTACAGGATTATGGCTACACCTTC.